The 24 T cell receptor beta chains listed next were all sequenced from one sample in a study of shared clonotypes between healthy human individuals. Measured with immunoSEQ multiplex PCR; TCRdb has only the in-frame clones, and not every one. The table records roughly 1,500,000 clones, less than 99% of them present only once. Sequenced: naive CD4+ T cells sorted from blood. Subset given: CD45RA+ positively selected. The receptors were sampled from a man between 25 and 39 years old in good health.

CDR3 in amino acids: CASSHREGESFANTGELFF. DNA for the CDR3: TGCGCCAGCAGCCATCGAGAGGGGGAGAGCTTCGCGAACACCGGGGAGCTGTTTTTT. This chain uses TRBV4-1 with TRBJ2-2; weak D call: TRBD1 (6 bases). The V end lost 3 bases, the J end lost 0 bases, and 20 bases lay between the germline ends. Germline CDR1 MGHRA, CDR2 YSYEKL. The CDR3 runs to 19 residues.

Regarding this clone: Other DNA sequences within the sample encode an identical CDR3. V is TRBV5-1 and J is TRBJ2-1; D remains unclear. The V end lost 0 bases, the J end lost 1 base, and 8 bases lay between the germline ends. CDR3 size: 15 residues. Germline V gene data show CDR1 as SGHRS and CDR2 as YFSETQ. CDR3 residues: CASSLATSSYNEQFF. The CDR3 DNA reads TGCGCCAGCAGCTTGGCGACGAGTTCCTACAATGAGCAGTTCTTC.

As concerns this clone: The sample carries other DNA sequences with the same CDR3. The rearrangement joins TRBV29-1 to TRBJ2-5; D is possibly TRBD2 (7 bases). The germline CDR1 and CDR2 sequences are SQVTM and ANQGSEA. This CDR3 contains 13 residues. Between the trimmed V and J ends, which lost 1 base and 5 bases, there was a span of 11 bases. The CDR3 here is CSVEVGGAETQYF. CDR3 DNA: TGCAGCGTTGAAGTGGGGGGGGCCGAGACCCAGTACTTC.

The chain uses TRBV18 and TRBJ1-1; D is unresolved. This CDR3 has 17 residues. The ends were cut back, 1 base at V and 2 bases at J, with 17 bases in the middle. Germline CDR1 and CDR2: KGHSH and LQKENI. This CDR3 is CASSPRLGQALNTEAFF. CDR3 DNA: TGTGCCAGCTCACCACGGCTGGGCCAGGCCCTTAACACTGAAGCTTTCTTT.

The CDR3 here is CASSLLDSSYTDTQYF. The CDR3 region has the DNA TGTGCCAGCAGCTTATTGGACAGCTCTTACACAGATACGCAGTATTTT. This chain links TRBV13 with TRBJ2-3, with a weak D call TRBD1 (6 bases). Germline V gene lookup returns CDR1 PRHDT and CDR2 FYEKMQ (reference sequence). The germline V and J ends were trimmed by 2 bases and 2 bases, with 14 bases remaining between them. The CDR3 loop spans 16 amino acids.

The rearrangement links TRBV6-6 to TRBJ1-1; D is uncertain. Germline loops: CDR1 MNHNY, CDR2 SVGAGI (reference sequence). CDR3 length: 8 amino acids. The V end lost 6 bases, the J end lost 9 bases, and 2 bases lay between the germline ends. The CDR3 loop reads CASSQAFF. CDR3 coding DNA: TGTGCCAGCAGCCAAGCTTTCTTT.

The CDR3 nucleotides are TGTGCCAGCAGTGACTCCAGCCTAGTACCGCAGTATTTT. Protein product: CASSDSSLVPQYF. The chain is built from TRBV6-4 and TRBJ2-3; D uncertain. This CDR3 spans 13 amino acids. Trimming pared 0 bases from V and 10 bases from J, leaving 11 bases between. Looked up from germline, CDR1 is MRHNA and CDR2 is SNTAGT.

This clone was found once. The V gene is TRBV4-1, the J gene TRBJ2-5; D gene unclear. Trimming left V 1 base short and J 1 base short, with 1 base between. Germline V gene sequence: CDR1 MGHRA, CDR2 YSYEKL. The CDR3 is 12 residues long. The CDR3 sequence: CASSQAQETQYF. Written as DNA, the CDR3 is TGCGCCAGCAGCCAAGCCCAAGAGACCCAGTACTTC.

This chain connects TRBV7-9 to TRBJ2-6, with 10 bases identical to TRBD1. Trimming removed 8 bases from V and 2 bases from J; junction bases left unmatched: 12. CDR3 length: 18 residues. The germline CDR1 and CDR2 sequences are SEHNR and FQNEAQ (reference sequence). The CDR3 sequence is CASAHRDRGPTGANVLTF. The CDR3 DNA is TGTGCCAGCGCCCACCGGGACAGGGGCCCCACTGGGGCCAACGTCCTGACTTTC.

V gene TRBV28 combines with J gene TRBJ1-3; no reliable D call. Trimming removed 7 bases from V and 9 bases from J, with 13 bases in between. The germline V gene encodes CDR1 MDHEN and CDR2 SYDVKM. This CDR3 region has 12 residues. The DNA for the CDR3 is TGTGCCAGCAATACATTGAAGAGCACCATATATTTT. It translates to CASNTLKSTIYF.

The sample holds one count of this clone. This rearrangement joins TRBV2 to TRBJ1-2; D might be TRBD1 (5 bases). Trimming took off 3 bases at V and 6 bases at J, with 11 bases between the two ends. The CDR3 length is 13 residues. Germline V lookup: CDR1 SNHLY, CDR2 FYNNEI. The CDR3 reads CASSDEGSDGYTF. The CDR3 nucleotides are TGTGCCAGCAGTGACGAGGGGTCTGATGGCTACACCTTC.

V usage is TRBV5-1 and J usage is TRBJ2-7; the D gene is possibly TRBD2 (6 bases). The CDR3 is made up of 13 amino acids. Germline lookup yields CDR1 SGHRS and CDR2 YFSETQ. Trimming left V 4 bases short and J 4 bases short, with 12 bases between. The CDR3 loop is CASSPGLLYEQYF. The DNA of the CDR3 is TGCGCCAGCAGCCCGGGACTCCTATACGAGCAGTACTTC.

This rearrangement joins TRBV4-3 to TRBJ1-2; D uncertain. The ends were cut back, 4 bases at V and 8 bases at J, with 20 bases in the middle. CDR1 and CDR2 (germline): LGHNA, YSLEER. The CDR3 is 15 residues long. In DNA, the CDR3 is TGCGCCAGCAGCCTCCCCGAGACGGGAGGCGGCGGCTACACCTTC. This sequence encodes CASSLPETGGGGYTF.

The V gene is TRBV7-9, the J gene TRBJ2-5, with D perhaps matching TRBD1 (5 bases). Germline V gene data show CDR1 as SEHNR and CDR2 as FQNEAQ (reference sequence). The CDR3 is made up of 15 amino acids. The V end lost 0 bases, the J end lost 2 bases, and 10 bases lay between the germline ends. This CDR3 reads CASSLARTSQETQYF. The CDR3 DNA reads as TGTGCCAGCAGCTTAGCAAGGACATCACAAGAGACCCAGTACTTC. Looking up the rest from reference TRBV7-9 and TRBJ2-5 gives the full variable domain: DTGVSQNPRHKITKRGQNVTFRCDPISEHNRLYWYRQTLGQGPEFLTYFQNEAQLEKSRLLSDRFSAERPKGSFSTLEIQRTEQGDSAMYLCASSLARTSQETQYFGPGTRLLVL.

The rearrangement links TRBV28 to TRBJ2-7, with D unclear. The germline V and J ends were trimmed by 4 bases and 6 bases, with 10 bases remaining between them. The V gene's germline CDR1 is MDHEN and CDR2 SYDVKM. The CDR3 is made up of 12 amino acids. The CDR3: CASSSPGGEQYF. The CDR3 DNA reads as TGTGCCAGCAGTTCCCCCGGCGGCGAGCAGTACTTC.

The CDR3 nucleotides are TGTGCCAGCAGCGACATCCGGGTGACAGCAACCTACGAGCAGTACTTC. This sequence encodes CASSDIRVTATYEQYF. The V call is TRBV5-5, the J call TRBJ2-7; a weak D match, TRBD1 (5 bases). The germline V gene has CDR1 SGHKS and CDR2 YYEKEE (reference sequence). The CDR3 is 16 amino acids. Trimming pared 4 bases from V and 2 bases from J, leaving 19 bases between.

The V call is TRBV4-3, the J call TRBJ2-4; 7 bases are a match to TRBD2. The CDR3 consists of 15 residues. The junction had 14 bases not matched to a gene; V was cut back by 4 bases and J by 11 bases. Germline V gene lookup returns CDR1 LGHNA and CDR2 YSLEER. The CDR3: CASSPSETSPSVQYF. DNA of the CDR3: TGCGCCAGCAGCCCAAGTGAGACTAGCCCCTCAGTTCAGTACTTC.

The chain carries TRBV28 and TRBJ2-2; no clear D. Germline CDR1 and CDR2: MDHEN and SYDVKM. With 2 bases removed from V and 6 bases from J, the gap between germline ends came to 4 bases. The CDR3 is 12 residues long. CDR3 bases: TGTGCCAGCAGTTTAATGCCCGGGGAGCTGTTTTTT. Translated, it gives CASSLMPGELFF.

CDR3 sequence (DNA): TGTGCCAGCAGCCTACTGGACAGGGGCCCACTAGCTCCCAACACCGGGGAGCTGTTTTTT. As protein: CASSLLDRGPLAPNTGELFF. The rearrangement links TRBV21-1 to TRBJ2-2; the D call TRBD1 from the table was never checked on the DNA. TRBV21-1 is reported as a pseudogene. The CDR3 spans 20 residues.

V is TRBV18 and J is TRBJ2-1; 9 bases line up with TRBD2. V gave up 5 bases and J gave up 0 bases; unmatched junction bases: 2. CDR1 is KGHSH, CDR2 LQKENI, per germline. This CDR3 region has 15 residues. The DNA for the CDR3 is TGTGCCAGCTCAGATAGCGGGAGCTCCTACAATGAGCAGTTCTTC. Residues: CASSDSGSSYNEQFF.

As regards this clone: The same CDR3 can be traced to other DNA sequences in this sample. The rearrangement uses TRBV5-1 and TRBJ2-1; 9 bases map to TRBD1. Germline lookup yields CDR1 SGHRS and CDR2 YFSETQ. With 2 bases clipped from V and 0 bases from J, the junction kept 3 bases outside the gene matches. This CDR3 region has 16 residues. The CDR3 loop reads CASSLGQGSSYNEQFF. CDR3 nucleotide sequence: TGCGCCAGCAGCTTAGGACAGGGGAGCTCCTACAATGAGCAGTTCTTC.

The V gene is TRBV9, the J gene TRBJ2-2; 13 nucleotides agree with TRBD2. The CDR3 covers 14 residues. Germline V gives CDR1 SGDLS, CDR2 YYNGEE. Germline trimming cut 5 bases from V and 7 bases from J; bases unmatched to any gene: 2. CDR3 sequence: CASRGTSGDGELFF. The CDR3 DNA is TGTGCCAGCAGGGGGACTAGCGGGGACGGGGAGCTGTTTTTT.

The chain is built from TRBV13 and TRBJ1-1, with TRBD1 matching over 10 bases. Germline trimming cut 5 bases from V and 11 bases from J; bases unmatched to any gene: 8. The CDR3 is 13 residues long. Looked up from germline, CDR1 is PRHDT and CDR2 is FYEKMQ (reference sequence). The CDR3 DNA reads TGTGCCAGCAGCAGGGACAGGGGTAAGGGTGCTTTCTTT. Translating it yields CASSRDRGKGAFF.

The rearrangement uses TRBV5-1 and TRBJ2-1, with unresolved D. Trimming took off 0 bases at V and 4 bases at J, with 14 bases between the two ends. Germline lookup yields CDR1 SGHRS and CDR2 YFSETQ. The CDR3 spans 16 residues. The CDR3 sequence is CASSLGSHTYYNEQFF. The CDR3 nucleotides read TGCGCCAGCAGCTTGGGCAGCCATACCTATTACAATGAGCAGTTCTTC.